This TCR beta chain was retrieved from a study of metastatic and nonmetastatic thyroid tumors. Overall study context: Malignant thyroid and benign thyroid patients provided blood and tumor or nodule tissue whose repertoires were compared.

How the authors handled the data: A papillary thyroid cancer distant-metastasis classifier was built from CDR3 differences across clinicopathological groups. Through MiXCR, TCRdb re-clonotyped the PCR reads. These V and J calls originate from TCRdb's pipeline instead of the authors' own analysis. This sample yields 15,000 to 20,000 clones, of which roughly a fifth are seen a single time; about a sixth belongs to the top ten. Worth noting for this clone: Antigen specificity is unknown.

The study, taken as a whole, reports: Versus benign nodules, malignant thyroid tumors reportedly had significantly higher TCR beta diversity, in blood and tumor.

No patient had received any treatment before thyroid surgery. The CDR3 is made up of 14 amino acids. Deletions cut 0 bases from V and 8 bases from J, with 13 bases between. CDR1 is LGHDT and CDR2 is YNNKEL in the germline V gene (reference sequence). The TCR comes from a female donor with papillary thyroid cancer or a benign thyroid nodule (not recorded which). Some clones in this sample may be carry-over from other donors' samples. J is TRBJ1-2 and V is TRBV3-1; D unclear. Sequencing input: tumor tissue. CDR3 nucleotides: TGTGCCAGCAGCCAAGATCCGGGGAAACGGGGCTACACCTTC. Its protein product is CASSQDPGKRGYTF.